A single sample is the source of the 18 T cell receptor beta chains below, sequenced in a study of OX40 agonist ivuxolimab in advanced cancers. Library generation was performed with the immunoSEQ multiplex PCR assay. Sourced from immuneACCESS, this table was stored by TCRdb with only in-frame sequences that have V and J called. A share of the clones is absent; for the studies checked, an unresolved V gene accounts for under half, and the remainder has no known explanation. The sample table shows around 50,000 clones, and 75% to 90% are seen once. Around 0.8% of the sample is in the top ten clones. The sample here was CD4+ or CD8+ T cells sorted from blood, taken in a trial of the OX40 agonist ivuxolimab. The receptors come from an adult with an advanced solid tumor such as melanoma, head and neck, liver or kidney cancer.

This chain uses TRBV19 with TRBJ1-5; the D gene is possibly TRBD1 (5 bases). CDR3 length: 15 amino acids. Germline CDR1 LNHDA, CDR2 SQIVND (reference sequence). V was cut by 10 bases and J by 1 base, with 17 bases left in between. Here the CDR3 DNA reads TGTGCCACCGGAGGGGCGACACGGAGCAATCAGCCCCAGCATTTT. Translated: CATGGATRSNQPQHF. Full variable domain (outside the CDR3, taken from reference TRBV19 and TRBJ1-5): DGGITQSPKYLFRKEGQNVTLSCEQNLNHDAMYWYRQDPGQGLRLIYYSQIVNDFQKGDIAEGYSVSREKKESFPLTVTSAQKNPTAFYLCATGGATRSNQPQHFGDGTRLSIL.

The chain joins TRBV19 to TRBJ2-7; D perhaps matches TRBD1 (6 bases). The germline V gene encodes CDR1 LNHDA and CDR2 SQIVND (reference sequence). There are 14 residues in the CDR3. V was cut by 2 bases and J by 3 bases, with 11 bases left in between. The DNA for the CDR3 is TGTGCCAGTAGTATACAGGGGAGCGTCTACGAGCAGTACTTC. Residues: CASSIQGSVYEQYF.

This clone was seen a single time. CDR3 amino acids: CASSSNSNQPQHF. Written as DNA, the CDR3 is TGTGCCAGCAGCTCCAATAGCAATCAGCCCCAGCATTTT. This sequence joins TRBV5-4 and TRBJ1-5; D gene ambiguous. The CDR3 runs to 13 residues. CDR1 SGHNT and CDR2 YYREEE come from the germline V gene (reference sequence). Trimming left V 3 bases short and J 0 bases short, with 4 bases between.

This clone is labeled medium-sized (0.01 to 0.1%). This rearrangement joins TRBV9 to TRBJ1-5; D gene ambiguous. CDR1 is SGDLS, CDR2 YYNGEE, per germline. This CDR3 has 15 residues. Trimming pared 0 bases from V and 4 bases from J, leaving 11 bases between. For the CDR3, the DNA is TGTGCCAGCAGCGTAGAGGGCAGGCCGAATCAGCCCCAGCATTTT. This translates into CASSVEGRPNQPQHF.

The chain has TRBV4-1 and TRBJ2-5; D is undetermined. Trimming stripped 1 base from V and 2 bases from J, with 11 bases between. CDR3 length: 15 residues. Germline assignment: CDR1 MGHRA and CDR2 YSYEKL. Written as DNA, the CDR3 is TGCGCCAGCAGCCAAGCCGGGCCAGGACAAGAGACCCAGTACTTC. Protein: CASSQAGPGQETQYF.

This sequence joins TRBV19 and TRBJ2-5, with 8 positions matching TRBD2. V was clipped by 5 bases and J by 7 bases; unmatched bases: 15. Germline V lookup: CDR1 LNHDA, CDR2 SQIVND (reference sequence). The CDR3 contains 16 residues. CDR3 region: CASSSPFASGPRTQYF. In nucleotides, the CDR3 is TGTGCCAGTAGTTCACCCTTCGCTAGCGGGCCTCGGACCCAGTACTTC. Drawing the rest from reference TRBV19 and TRBJ2-5, the complete variable domain is DGGITQSPKYLFRKEGQNVTLSCEQNLNHDAMYWYRQDPGQGLRLIYYSQIVNDFQKGDIAEGYSVSREKKESFPLTVTSAQKNPTAFYLCASSSPFASGPRTQYFGPGTRLLVL.

The rearrangement joins TRBV5-1 to TRBJ2-2; TRBD2 matches 9 bases. V lost 0 bases, J lost 0 bases, and 12 bases stayed unmatched. CDR3 size: 20 residues. Germline V gene sequence: CDR1 SGHRS, CDR2 YFSETQ. This CDR3 is CASSLAPSSGVTSNTGELFF. The CDR3 DNA reads as TGCGCCAGCAGCTTGGCGCCGTCTAGCGGGGTGACCTCGAACACCGGGGAGCTGTTTTTT.

CDR3 in DNA: TGTGCCAGTGAAAATCCTTCCATCCCCTACAATGAGCAGTTCTTC. It translates to CASENPSIPYNEQFF. The J gene is TRBJ2-1, the V gene TRBV19; D remains unclear. Trimming shortened V by 8 bases and J by 2 bases, and 16 bases separated the two germline ends. In germline, CDR1 is LNHDA, CDR2 SQIVND (reference sequence). CDR3 size: 15 residues.

This chain uses TRBV6-1 with TRBJ2-7; D is unclear. Germline assignment: CDR1 MNHNS and CDR2 SASEGT. The CDR3 contains 12 residues. The germline V and J ends were trimmed by 7 bases and 2 bases, with 9 bases remaining between them. The CDR3 protein is CASTVYPYEQYF. As DNA, the CDR3 is TGTGCCAGCACCGTTTATCCCTACGAGCAGTACTTC.

The gene calls are TRBV29-1 and TRBJ2-1; D is unresolved. The ends were cut back, 5 bases at V and 4 bases at J, with 6 bases in the middle. CDR3 size: 11 residues. Germline V lookup: CDR1 SQVTM, CDR2 ANQGSEA. As DNA, the CDR3 is TGCAGCGTTATGGGTTACAATGAGCAGTTCTTC. This gives the protein CSVMGYNEQFF.

J is TRBJ2-7 and V is TRBV2; D unresolved. Looked up from germline, CDR1 is SNHLY and CDR2 is FYNNEI. V lost 1 base, J lost 2 bases, and 9 bases lay in between. CDR3 length: 14 residues. This CDR3 is CASSEVRTTYEQYF. CDR3 bases: TGTGCCAGCAGTGAAGTCAGGACCACCTACGAGCAGTACTTC. Full variable domain (outside the CDR3, taken from reference TRBV2 and TRBJ2-7): EPEVTQTPSHQVTQMGQEVILRCVPISNHLYFYWYRQILGQKVEFLVSFYNNEISEKSEIFDDQFSVERPDGSNFTLKIRSTKLEDSAMYFCASSEVRTTYEQYFGPGTRLTVT.

This chain joins TRBV18 and TRBJ1-2; D not certain. With 3 bases removed from V and 5 bases from J, the gap between germline ends came to 16 bases. The CDR3 consists of 15 residues. Germline V lookup: CDR1 KGHSH, CDR2 LQKENI. CDR3 nucleotide sequence: TGTGCCAGCTCACCCTCCCCTGGGGAAGGGTATGGCTACACCTTC. It yields the protein CASSPSPGEGYGYTF.

The chain uses TRBV9 and TRBJ1-1; 7 bases agree with TRBD1. The CDR3 sequence is 15 residues long. Looked up from germline, CDR1 is SGDLS and CDR2 is YYNGEE. The trim removed 4 bases at V and 3 bases at J, leaving 9 bases unmatched. CDR3 sequence: CASSPSPGGDTEAFF. The CDR3, as DNA: TGTGCCAGCAGCCCCTCCCCAGGGGGGGACACTGAAGCTTTCTTT.

This CDR3 is CASTGPPDQPQHF. As DNA, the CDR3 is TGTGCCAGTACCGGGCCCCCTGATCAGCCCCAGCATTTT. The chain links TRBV19 to TRBJ1-5, with D unclear. This CDR3 contains 13 residues. Germline assignment: CDR1 LNHDA and CDR2 SQIVND (reference sequence). Trimming removed 7 bases at V and 5 bases at J, with 12 bases between.

The V and J genes are TRBV7-8 and TRBJ1-6; D is undetermined. The germline CDR1 and CDR2 sequences are SGHVS and FQNEAQ. V was clipped by 4 bases and J by 10 bases, with 17 bases between them. This CDR3 has 15 amino acids. CDR3 sequence (DNA): TGTGCCAGCAGCTACGGGATGGCAGGCTTATCACCCCTCCACTTT. Residues: CASSYGMAGLSPLHF.

The chain recombines TRBV7-2 with TRBJ2-7; 9 bases are a match to TRBD2. Trimming cost V 1 base and J 3 bases; bases outside gene matches: 4. CDR3 length equals 15 residues. Germline V CDR1 and CDR2: SGHTA, FQGNSA. The CDR3 DNA follows: TGTGCCAGCAGCTTAGATGCTAGCGGGAACTACGAGCAGTACTTC. Protein product: CASSLDASGNYEQYF. Together with reference TRBV7-2 and TRBJ2-7, the CDR3 gives the full variable domain: GAGVSQSPSNKVTEKGKDVELRCDPISGHTALYWYRQSLGQGLEFLIYFQGNSAPDKSGLPSDRFSAERTGGSVSTLTIQRTQQEDSAVYLCASSLDASGNYEQYFGPGTRLTVT.

The chain joins TRBV7-3 to TRBJ2-6, with 7 bases that match TRBD1. Unmatched junction bases numbered 5, after V lost 5 bases and J lost 4 bases. From germline, CDR1 is SGHTA and CDR2 FQGTGA. CDR3 length: 15 residues. The CDR3 loop is CASSMTGFGANVLTF. The CDR3 DNA reads TGTGCCAGCAGCATGACAGGGTTCGGGGCCAACGTCCTGACTTTC.

CDR3 in DNA: TGCGCCAGCAGCTTGGGTCCTCAGAGAAACTCTGGGGCCAACGTCCTGACTTTC. Encoded protein: CASSLGPQRNSGANVLTF. The V and J genes are TRBV5-1 and TRBJ2-6; D call uncertain. With 0 bases removed from V and 0 bases from J, the gap between germline ends came to 13 bases. The CDR3 has 18 residues. Germline loops: CDR1 SGHRS, CDR2 YFSETQ. Looking up the rest from reference TRBV5-1 and TRBJ2-6 gives the full variable domain: KAGVTQTPRYLIKTRGQQVTLSCSPISGHRSVSWYQQTPGQGLQFLFEYFSETQRNKGNFPGRFSGRQFSNSRSEMNVSTLELGDSALYLCASSLGPQRNSGANVLTFGAGSRLTVL.